A single sample gave rise to the 5 T cell receptor beta chains below, sequenced in a study of cytomegalovirus exposure and HLA in healthy donors. The PCR employed 60 Vbeta primers together with 13 Jbeta primers. TCRdb's copy holds only in-frame clones and misses some; the assay was immunoSEQ multiplex PCR. The table has about 190,000 clones, 70% to 80% seen once. What was sequenced was PBMCs. The receptors were sampled from a woman in her 30s in good health and CMV-seropositive.

CDR3 region: CASSLGLAGQYF. Written as DNA, the CDR3 is TGTGCCAGCTCGCTCGGGCTAGCGGGGCAGTACTTC. This chain joins TRBV18 and TRBJ2-5; 9 bases fit TRBD2. The germline gives CDR1 KGHSH, CDR2 LQKENI. V dropped 6 bases and J dropped 11; count of bases not matched to a gene: 7. The CDR3 is 12 residues long. The whole variable domain, filled in from reference TRBV18 and TRBJ2-5, reads NAGVMQNPRHLVRRRGQEARLRCSPMKGHSHVYWYRQLPEEGLKFMVYLQKENIIDESGMPKERFSAEFPKEGPSILRIQQVVRGDSAAYFCASSLGLAGQYFGPGTRLLVL.

DNA of the CDR3: TGTGCCATCAGCGAAACACTCAGCGGGTCAAACACTGAAGCTTTCTTT. Translation gives CAISETLSGSNTEAFF. The rearrangement uses TRBV10-3 and TRBJ1-1; D gene uncertain. The V and J ends lost 6 bases and 2 bases respectively, with 19 bases between them. Looked up from germline, CDR1 is ENHRY and CDR2 is SYGVKD. This CDR3 contains 16 residues.

The rearrangement links TRBV2 to TRBJ2-7; D remains unclear. Trimming shortened V by 5 bases and J by 2 bases, and 10 bases separated the two germline ends. CDR3 length equals 13 residues. The V gene's germline CDR1 is SNHLY and CDR2 FYNNEI. The CDR3 nucleotides read TGTGCCAGCAGTCTAGGCATCACCTACGAGCAGTACTTC. Its translation: CASSLGITYEQYF.

This clone was observed a handful of times. V is TRBV4-1 and J is TRBJ2-3; no definite D call. This CDR3 has 14 residues. From germline, CDR1 is MGHRA and CDR2 YSYEKL. V was shortened by 4 bases and J by 3 bases, with 11 bases between the two germline ends. The CDR3: CASSLTGSTDTQYF. DNA of the CDR3: TGCGCCAGCAGCCTTACGGGTTCAACAGATACGCAGTATTTT.

CDR3 amino acids: CAWSGRAEQYF. The CDR3 DNA sequence: TGTGCCTGGAGCGGCAGGGCCGAGCAGTACTTC. This chain links TRBV30 with TRBJ2-7; possibly TRBD1 for D (5 bases). V lost 3 bases and J lost 6, with 9 bases in between. CDR1 is GTSNPN, CDR2 SVGIG, per germline (reference sequence). The CDR3 runs 11 residues.